The 7 T cell receptor beta chains below all came from one sample that was sequenced in a study of Graves' ophthalmopathy and Graves' hyperthyroidism. Scientists amplified the TCR beta CDR3 regions from RNA transcripts. After a first-round RT-PCR with HTBI primers, a second-round multiplex PCR was run. TCRdb re-called the multiplex PCR reads with MiXCR, one entry per CDR3 protein. The repertoire includes approximately 540,000 distinct CDR3 sequences, about 35% of them detected once, and 4% to 5% sits in the top ten. The specimen was peripheral blood or thyroid tissue (not recorded which). The receptors here all came from an adult man with Graves' hyperthyroidism.

This clonotype was counted at least ten times. The rearrangement uses TRBV12-3 or TRBV12-4 and TRBJ1-1, with D perhaps TRBD1 (5 bases). V lost 7 bases, J lost 4 bases, and 13 bases lay in between. The CDR3 extends over 13 amino acids. The CDR3 coding sequence is TGTGCCAGCACCGAGGGGTGGGGCACTGAAGCTTTCTTT. Amino acids: CASTEGWGTEAFF.

On this clonotype itself: A much bigger clone sits one base away, suggesting this may be a read error. This chain connects TRBV15 to TRBJ1-5; D unresolved. The length of the CDR3 is 15 residues. Trimming took 0 bases from V and 7 from J, leaving 13 bases between them. Germline loops: CDR1 LNHNV, CDR2 YYDKDF (reference sequence). This chain's CDR3 is CATSREYSTGQPQHF. The CDR3 coding sequence is TGTGCCACCAGCAGAGAATACTCAACTGGGCAGCCCCAGCATTTT.

Comments on this clonotype: Given a much more abundant clone one base away, this may be a read error. This chain connects TRBV20-1 to TRBJ2-5; 12 bases line up with TRBD1. The CDR3 has 15 residues. Trimming removed 3 bases from V and 7 bases from J; junction bases left unmatched: 9. The germline V gene has CDR1 DFQATT and CDR2 SNEGSKA (reference sequence). CDR3 region: CSASVGTGGPGTQYF. CDR3 in DNA: TGCAGTGCTAGCGTGGGGACAGGGGGCCCAGGGACCCAGTACTTC.

The V and J genes are TRBV7-2 and TRBJ1-3; unclear D gene. CDR1 and CDR2 (germline): SGHTA, FQGNSA. With 2 bases removed from V and 7 bases from J, the gap between germline ends came to 9 bases. The CDR3 consists of 13 residues. The CDR3 DNA is TGTGCCAGCAGCTTAAGTGGCAGCAACACCATATATTTT. This sequence encodes CASSLSGSNTIYF.

This clonotype appeared many times. The DNA for the CDR3 is TGTGCCATCAGTGAGAGGGGGGGGGACACGTCCTACGAGCAGTACTTC. This sequence encodes CAISERGGDTSYEQYF. V gene TRBV10-3 combines with J gene TRBJ2-7; possible D gene TRBD2, 7 bases. The CDR3 sequence is 16 residues long. Trimming stripped 2 bases from V and 1 base from J, with 15 bases between. CDR1 and CDR2 (germline): ENHRY, SYGVKD.

With respect to this clonotype: A single base separates this from a much larger clone, so it may be a read error. The chain employs TRBV14 and TRBJ2-7; TRBD1 matches at 10 bases. V lost 1 base, J lost 4 bases, and 7 bases stayed unmatched. The CDR3 is made up of 16 amino acids. Germline V CDR1 and CDR2: SGHDN, FVKESK. The CDR3 loop is CASSQGPRTGGYEQYF. CDR3 nucleotide sequence: TGTGCCAGCAGCCAAGGACCGCGGACAGGGGGTTACGAGCAGTACTTC.

This clonotype was detected many times. The chain has TRBV7-8 and TRBJ1-4; 11 nucleotides match TRBD1. CDR1 is SGHVS, CDR2 FQNEAQ, per germline. CDR3 size: 18 residues. The junction had 9 bases not matched to a gene; V was cut back by 1 base and J by 5 bases. CDR3 nucleotide sequence: TGTGCCAGCAGCTTAGTGGGATACCGGGACAGGGGGAATGAAAAACTGTTTTTT. Its translation: CASSLVGYRDRGNEKLFF.